Below are 7 T cell receptor beta chains sequenced from a single sample in a study of cytomegalovirus exposure and HLA in healthy donors. PCR used 60 Vbeta primers and 13 Jbeta primers. Assay: immunoSEQ multiplex PCR; the TCRdb copy retains only in-frame clones and omits some. The sample shows 100,000 to 150,000 clones, about 81% of them seen only once. What was sequenced was PBMCs. Receptors were obtained from a woman aged 25-40 years in good health and CMV-seronegative.

The chain carries TRBV11-1 and TRBJ2-7, with D possibly being TRBD2 (6 bases). V dropped 4 bases and J dropped 2 bases, with 12 bases sitting between them. CDR3 size: 14 residues. Germline V gene data show CDR1 as SGHAT and CDR2 as FQDESV (reference sequence). The CDR3 sequence is CASSSRPGAYEQYF. Here the CDR3 DNA reads TGTGCCAGCAGCTCTAGGCCGGGAGCCTACGAGCAGTACTTC.

The J gene is TRBJ2-4, the V gene TRBV21-1; TRBD1 was called by the table and not checked on the DNA. TRBV21-1 constitutes a pseudogene. The CDR3 loop spans 19 amino acids. The CDR3 bases are TGTGCCAGCAGCAAAAGGGACAGGCAATCCCTTGGAACCAAAAACATTCAGTACTTC. This gives the protein CASSKRDRQSLGTKNIQYF.

V and J are TRBV6-1 and TRBJ1-1, with 7 bases that match TRBD1. This CDR3 spans 15 amino acids. Germline lookup yields CDR1 MNHNS and CDR2 SASEGT. V dropped 6 bases and J dropped 0; count of bases not matched to a gene: 7. The CDR3 DNA follows: TGTGCCAGCAGACCAAGACAGGGCATGAACACTGAAGCTTTCTTT. It yields the protein CASRPRQGMNTEAFF.

This clone was seen a handful of times. The chain recombines TRBV5-1 with TRBJ2-1; TRBD2 matches at 9 bases. Trimming at V came to 4 bases and at J to 1 base, leaving 3 bases not matched to a gene. CDR3 size: 15 residues. Germline V gene sequence: CDR1 SGHRS, CDR2 YFSETQ. The CDR3 sequence is CASSGGGESYNEQFF. The DNA for the CDR3 is TGCGCCAGCAGCGGCGGGGGGGAGTCCTACAATGAGCAGTTCTTC.

This rearrangement joins TRBV5-1 to TRBJ2-5; 8 bases match TRBD2. Trimming cost V 7 bases and J 7 bases; bases outside gene matches: 9. The CDR3 runs 13 residues. Germline loops: CDR1 SGHRS, CDR2 YFSETQ. The CDR3 DNA follows: TGCGCCAGCTACCCATCGGGAGGGAGGACCCAGTACTTC. Amino acid sequence: CASYPSGGRTQYF.

The genes are TRBV2 and TRBJ1-6; D is possibly TRBD1 (6 bases). CDR1 and CDR2 from the germline V gene are SNHLY and FYNNEI. V was pared by 6 bases and J by 7 bases, with 16 bases between. This CDR3 contains 15 residues. The CDR3 bases are TGTGCCAGCAGGGAAAACAGGGCCCTCAATTCACCCCTCCACTTT. This translates into CASRENRALNSPLHF.

This chain joins TRBV7-2 and TRBJ1-1; D unresolved. Germline CDR1 reads SGHTA; CDR2 reads FQGNSA. This CDR3 region has 14 residues. The V end lost 3 bases, the J end lost 0 bases, and 8 bases lay between the germline ends. The chain's CDR3 is CASSLNAVNTEAFF. CDR3 DNA: TGTGCCAGCAGCTTGAATGCAGTGAACACTGAAGCTTTCTTT.